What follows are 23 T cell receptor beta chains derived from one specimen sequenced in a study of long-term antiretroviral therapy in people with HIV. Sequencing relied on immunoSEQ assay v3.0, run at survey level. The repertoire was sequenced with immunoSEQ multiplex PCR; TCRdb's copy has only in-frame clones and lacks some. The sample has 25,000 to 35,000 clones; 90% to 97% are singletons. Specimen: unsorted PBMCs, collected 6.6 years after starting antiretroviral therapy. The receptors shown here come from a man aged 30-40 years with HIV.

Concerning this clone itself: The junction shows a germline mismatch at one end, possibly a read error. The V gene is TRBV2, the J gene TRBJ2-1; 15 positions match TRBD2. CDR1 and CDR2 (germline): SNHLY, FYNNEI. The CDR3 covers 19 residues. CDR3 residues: CASSASGLAGGPAYHEQFF. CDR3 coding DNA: TGTGCCAGCAGTGCCAGCGGACTAGCGGGAGGGCCCGCCTACCATGAGCAGTTCTTC.

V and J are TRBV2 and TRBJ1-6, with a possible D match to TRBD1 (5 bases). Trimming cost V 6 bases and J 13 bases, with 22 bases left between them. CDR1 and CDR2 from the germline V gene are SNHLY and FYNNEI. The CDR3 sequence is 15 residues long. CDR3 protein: CASRSGTAASVPLHF. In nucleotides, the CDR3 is TGTGCCAGCAGGTCCGGGACCGCAGCAAGTGTCCCCCTCCACTTT.

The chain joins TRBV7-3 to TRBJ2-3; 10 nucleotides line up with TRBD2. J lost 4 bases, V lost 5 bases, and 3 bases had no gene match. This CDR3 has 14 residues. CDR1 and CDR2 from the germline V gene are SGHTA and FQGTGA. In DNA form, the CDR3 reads TGTGCCAGCAGCCCGAGCGGGGGGGCAGATACGCAGTATTTT. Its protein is CASSPSGGADTQYF.

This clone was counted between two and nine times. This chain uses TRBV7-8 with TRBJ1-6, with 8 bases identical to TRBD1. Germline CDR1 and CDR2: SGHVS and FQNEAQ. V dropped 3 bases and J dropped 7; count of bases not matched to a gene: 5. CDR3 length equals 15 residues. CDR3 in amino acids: CASSLGTGRNSPLHF. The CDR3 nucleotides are TGTGCCAGCAGCTTGGGGACAGGTCGGAATTCACCCCTCCACTTT.

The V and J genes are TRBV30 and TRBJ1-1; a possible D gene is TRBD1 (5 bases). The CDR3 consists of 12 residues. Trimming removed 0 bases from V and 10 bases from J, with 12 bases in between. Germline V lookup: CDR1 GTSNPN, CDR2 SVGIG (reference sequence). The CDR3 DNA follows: TGTGCCTGGAGTGTGGTTCAGGGCCCAGCTTTCTTT. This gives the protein CAWSVVQGPAFF. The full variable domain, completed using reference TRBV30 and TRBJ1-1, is SQTIHQWPATLVQPVGSPLSLECTVEGTSNPNLYWYRQAAGRGLQLLFYSVGIGQISSEVPQNLSASRPQDRQFILSSKKLLLSDSGFYLCAWSVVQGPAFFGQGTRLTVV.

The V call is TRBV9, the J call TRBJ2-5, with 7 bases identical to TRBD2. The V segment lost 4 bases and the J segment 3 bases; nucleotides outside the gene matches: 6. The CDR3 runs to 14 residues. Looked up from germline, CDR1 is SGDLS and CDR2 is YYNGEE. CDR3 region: CASSPFSGKETQYF. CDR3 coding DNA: TGTGCCAGCAGCCCATTCAGCGGGAAAGAGACCCAGTACTTC. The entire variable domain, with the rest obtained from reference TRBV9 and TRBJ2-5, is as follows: DSGVTQTPKHLITATGQRVTLRCSPRSGDLSVYWYQQSLDQGLQFLIQYYNGEERAKGNILERFSAQQFPDLHSELNLSSLELGDSALYFCASSPFSGKETQYFGPGTRLLVL.

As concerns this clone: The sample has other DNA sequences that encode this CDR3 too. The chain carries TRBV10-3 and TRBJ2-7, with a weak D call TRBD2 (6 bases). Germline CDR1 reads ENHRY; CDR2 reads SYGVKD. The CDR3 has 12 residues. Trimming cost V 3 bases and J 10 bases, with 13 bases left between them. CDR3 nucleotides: TGTGCCATCAGTGACGATTGGGGGGTACAGTACTTC. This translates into CAISDDWGVQYF.

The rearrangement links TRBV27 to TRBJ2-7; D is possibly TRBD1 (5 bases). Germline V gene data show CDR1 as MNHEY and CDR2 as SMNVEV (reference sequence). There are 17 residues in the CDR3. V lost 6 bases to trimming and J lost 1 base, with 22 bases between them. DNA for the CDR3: TGTGCCAGCAGGCCAGCCACCCAGGGCTTGGCGTCCTACGAGCAGTACTTC. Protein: CASRPATQGLASYEQYF.

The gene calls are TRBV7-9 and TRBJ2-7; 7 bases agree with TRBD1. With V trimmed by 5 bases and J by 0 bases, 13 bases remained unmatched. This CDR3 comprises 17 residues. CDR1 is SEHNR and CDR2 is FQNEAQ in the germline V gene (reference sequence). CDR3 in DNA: TGTGCCAGCAGCGTCCATGTCGACAGGGATTACTCCTACGAGCAGTACTTC. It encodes CASSVHVDRDYSYEQYF.

The DNA of the CDR3 is TGTGCCTGGAGTGTACGGGGGACAGGGGAAGGGTCACCCCTCCACTTT. This codes for CAWSVRGTGEGSPLHF. This sequence joins TRBV30 and TRBJ1-6, with 10 bases that match TRBD1. This CDR3 contains 16 residues. The ends lost 0 bases at V and 10 bases at J; junction bases unmatched: 9. The germline CDR1 and CDR2 sequences are GTSNPN and SVGIG (reference sequence).

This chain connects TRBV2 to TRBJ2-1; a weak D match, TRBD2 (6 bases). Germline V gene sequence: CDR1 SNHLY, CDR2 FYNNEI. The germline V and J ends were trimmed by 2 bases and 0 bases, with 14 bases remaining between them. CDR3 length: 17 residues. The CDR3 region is CASSELPSESSYNEQFF. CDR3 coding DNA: TGTGCCAGCAGTGAATTGCCTAGCGAGAGCTCCTACAATGAGCAGTTCTTC.

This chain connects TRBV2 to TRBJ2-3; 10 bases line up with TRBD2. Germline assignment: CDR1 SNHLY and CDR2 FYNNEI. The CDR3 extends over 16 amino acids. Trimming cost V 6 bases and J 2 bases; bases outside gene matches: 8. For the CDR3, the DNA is TGTGCCAGCAGGTCTACTAGCGGGACTTTCACAGATACGCAGTATTTT. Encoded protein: CASRSTSGTFTDTQYF.

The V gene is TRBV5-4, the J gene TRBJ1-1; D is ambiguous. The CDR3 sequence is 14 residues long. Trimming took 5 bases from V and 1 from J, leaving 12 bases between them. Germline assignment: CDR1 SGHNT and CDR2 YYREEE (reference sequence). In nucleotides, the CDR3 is TGTGCCAGCAGGGATATGGAGCCGAACACTGAAGCTTTCTTT. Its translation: CASRDMEPNTEAFF.

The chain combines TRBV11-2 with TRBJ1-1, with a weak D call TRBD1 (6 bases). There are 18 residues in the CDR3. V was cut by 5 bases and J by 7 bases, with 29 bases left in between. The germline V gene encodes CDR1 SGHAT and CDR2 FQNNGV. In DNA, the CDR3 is TGTGCCAGCAGCCCTCCCCCTACACGGGGGGGCCCTTCGAATGAAGCTTTCTTT. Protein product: CASSPPPTRGGPSNEAFF.

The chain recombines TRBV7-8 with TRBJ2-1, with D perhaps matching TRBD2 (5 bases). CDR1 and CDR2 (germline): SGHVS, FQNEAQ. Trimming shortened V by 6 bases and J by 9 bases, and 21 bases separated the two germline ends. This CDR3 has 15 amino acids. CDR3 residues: CASSSGRERGSEQFF. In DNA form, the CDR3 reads TGTGCCAGCAGTTCCGGCCGAGAGAGAGGGAGTGAGCAGTTCTTC.

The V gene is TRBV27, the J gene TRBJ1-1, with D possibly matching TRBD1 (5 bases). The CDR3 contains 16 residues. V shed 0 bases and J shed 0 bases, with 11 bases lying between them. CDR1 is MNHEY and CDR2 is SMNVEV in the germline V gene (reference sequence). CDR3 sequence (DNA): TGTGCCAGCAGTTTATCTCCCGGGACGGTGAACACTGAAGCTTTCTTT. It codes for CASSLSPGTVNTEAFF.

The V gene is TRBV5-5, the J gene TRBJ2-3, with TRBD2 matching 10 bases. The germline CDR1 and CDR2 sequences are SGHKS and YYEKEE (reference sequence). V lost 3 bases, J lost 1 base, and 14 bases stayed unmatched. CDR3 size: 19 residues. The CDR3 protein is CASSSSGTSAFRGTDTQYF. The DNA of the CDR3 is TGTGCCAGCAGCTCATCCGGGACTAGCGCTTTTCGGGGCACAGATACGCAGTATTTT.

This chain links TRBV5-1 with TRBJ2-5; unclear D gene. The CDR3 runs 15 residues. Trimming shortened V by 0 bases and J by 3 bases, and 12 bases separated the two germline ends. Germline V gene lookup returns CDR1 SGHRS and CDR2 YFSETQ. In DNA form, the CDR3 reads TGCGCCAGCAGCTTGGGACGGTGGTTAAAAGAGACCCAGTACTTC. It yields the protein CASSLGRWLKETQYF.

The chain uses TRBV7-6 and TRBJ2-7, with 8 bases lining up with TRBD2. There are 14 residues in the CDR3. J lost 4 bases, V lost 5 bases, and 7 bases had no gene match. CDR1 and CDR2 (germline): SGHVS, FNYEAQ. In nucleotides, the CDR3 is TGTGCCAGCAGCAGTTTAGCGGGATCGTACGAGCAGTACTTC. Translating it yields CASSSLAGSYEQYF.

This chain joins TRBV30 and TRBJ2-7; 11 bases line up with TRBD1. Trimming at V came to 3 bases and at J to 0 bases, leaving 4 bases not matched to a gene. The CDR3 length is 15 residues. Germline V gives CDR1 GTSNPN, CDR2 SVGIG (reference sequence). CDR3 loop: CAWSRGQGVSYEQYF. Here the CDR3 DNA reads TGTGCCTGGAGCCGGGGACAGGGGGTCTCCTACGAGCAGTACTTC.

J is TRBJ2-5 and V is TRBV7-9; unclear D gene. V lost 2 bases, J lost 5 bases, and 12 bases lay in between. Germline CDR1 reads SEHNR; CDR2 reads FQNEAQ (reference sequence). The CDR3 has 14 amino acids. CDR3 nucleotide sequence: TGTGCCAGCAGCTTATCCGTAGCTTTCGAGACCCAGTACTTC. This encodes CASSLSVAFETQYF.

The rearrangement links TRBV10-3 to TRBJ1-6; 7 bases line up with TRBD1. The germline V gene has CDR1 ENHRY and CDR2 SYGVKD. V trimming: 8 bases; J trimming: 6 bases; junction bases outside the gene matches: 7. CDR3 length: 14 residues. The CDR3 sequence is CAIGLDRSNSPLHF. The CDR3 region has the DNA TGTGCCATCGGTCTGGACAGGAGTAATTCACCCCTCCACTTT.

The CDR3 sequence is CASSLGSSHGELFF. The CDR3 DNA sequence: TGTGCCAGCAGCTTAGGTTCTAGCCACGGGGAGCTGTTTTTT. The chain uses TRBV7-8 and TRBJ2-2; D might be TRBD2 (5 bases). The CDR3 extends over 14 amino acids. Trimming removed 1 base at V and 7 bases at J, with 10 bases between. Germline assignment: CDR1 SGHVS and CDR2 FQNEAQ.